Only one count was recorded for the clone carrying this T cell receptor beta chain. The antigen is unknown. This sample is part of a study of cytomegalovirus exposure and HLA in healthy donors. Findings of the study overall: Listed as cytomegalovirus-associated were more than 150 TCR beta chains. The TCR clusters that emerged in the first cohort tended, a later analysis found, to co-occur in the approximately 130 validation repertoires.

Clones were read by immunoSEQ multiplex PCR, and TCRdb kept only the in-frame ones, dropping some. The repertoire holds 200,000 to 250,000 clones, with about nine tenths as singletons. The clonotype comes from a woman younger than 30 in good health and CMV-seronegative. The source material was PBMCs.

The DNA of the CDR3 is TGTGCCAGCTCACTACTGCAAGAGACCCAGTACTTC. Translating it yields CASSLLQETQYF. The rearrangement links TRBV18 to TRBJ2-5; D is uncertain. Looked up from germline, CDR1 is KGHSH and CDR2 is LQKENI. Trimming cost V 4 bases and J 2 bases, with 5 bases left between them. CDR3 length: 12 residues.